The clone carrying this TCR beta chain occurred many times. The data originate from a study of T cells in Graves' hyperthyroidism and ophthalmopathy. Across the study: Upon initial diagnosis and before any treatment, peripheral blood was collected.

If no ophthalmopathy progression occurred within 18 months, Graves' hyperthyroidism was stable. Thyroid ultrasound and orbital computed tomography, with clinical symptoms and serum thyroxine and TRAb, informed diagnoses. Researchers took RNA transcripts and amplified the TCR beta CDR3 regions from them. A set of HTBI primers served as the primers for a first-round RT-PCR of the TCR CDR3. Each CDR3 protein gets one entry after TCRdb re-called the multiplex PCR reads with MiXCR. The repertoire holds about 500,000 distinct CDR3 sequences, with 14% as singletons. V shed 6 bases and J shed 0 bases, with 11 bases lying between them. The CDR3 runs to 14 residues. Germline assignment: CDR1 MNHNS and CDR2 SASEGT.

The source is a woman aged 18-29 years with Graves' hyperthyroidism. Specimen: blood. This chain connects TRBV6-1 to TRBJ1-2; tentatively, D is TRBD1 (6 bases). The CDR3 coding sequence is TGTGCCAGCAGCCCAGGGGCCACTAACTATGGCTACACCTTC. Translated, it gives CASSPGATNYGYTF.